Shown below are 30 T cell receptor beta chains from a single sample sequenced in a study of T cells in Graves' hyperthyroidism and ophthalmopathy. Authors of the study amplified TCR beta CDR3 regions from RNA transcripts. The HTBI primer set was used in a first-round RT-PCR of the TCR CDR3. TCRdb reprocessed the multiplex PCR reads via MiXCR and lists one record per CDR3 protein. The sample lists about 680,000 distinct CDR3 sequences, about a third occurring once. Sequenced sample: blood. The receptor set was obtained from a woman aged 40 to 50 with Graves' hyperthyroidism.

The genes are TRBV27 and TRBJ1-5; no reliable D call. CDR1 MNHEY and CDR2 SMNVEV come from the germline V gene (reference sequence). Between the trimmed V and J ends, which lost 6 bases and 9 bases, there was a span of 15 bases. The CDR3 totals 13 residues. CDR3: CASRPSVVSPQHF. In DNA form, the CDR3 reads TGTGCCAGCAGGCCCTCAGTGGTCTCGCCCCAGCATTTT.

Written as DNA, the CDR3 is TGTGCCAGCAGCGCCGGCTTCGCAACTAATGAAAAACTGTTTTTT. Its protein product is CASSAGFATNEKLFF. This sequence joins TRBV11-2 and TRBJ1-4, with unresolved D. The CDR3 is 15 amino acids. The V gene lost 5 bases and the J gene lost 0 bases, with 10 bases spanning the gap. CDR1 SGHAT and CDR2 FQNNGV come from the germline V gene.

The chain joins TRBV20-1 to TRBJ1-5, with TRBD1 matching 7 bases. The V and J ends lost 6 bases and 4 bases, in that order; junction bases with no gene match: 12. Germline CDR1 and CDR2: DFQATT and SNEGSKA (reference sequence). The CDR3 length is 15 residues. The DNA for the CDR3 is TGCAGTGCGCCCCCCGGGACAGTGGTAAATCAGCCCCAGCATTTT. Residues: CSAPPGTVVNQPQHF.

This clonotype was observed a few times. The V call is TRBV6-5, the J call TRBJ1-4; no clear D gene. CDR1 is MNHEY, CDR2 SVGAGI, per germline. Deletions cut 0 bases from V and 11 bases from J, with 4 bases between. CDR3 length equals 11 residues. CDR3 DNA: TGTGCCAGCAGTTACTCCAGGAAACTGTTTTTT. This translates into CASSYSRKLFF.

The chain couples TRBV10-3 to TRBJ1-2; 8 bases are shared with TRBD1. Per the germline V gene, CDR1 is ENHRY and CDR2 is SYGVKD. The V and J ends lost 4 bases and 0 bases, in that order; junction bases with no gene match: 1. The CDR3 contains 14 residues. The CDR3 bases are TGTGCCATCAGTGCGGGACAGGCTAACTATGGCTACACCTTC. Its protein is CAISAGQANYGYTF.

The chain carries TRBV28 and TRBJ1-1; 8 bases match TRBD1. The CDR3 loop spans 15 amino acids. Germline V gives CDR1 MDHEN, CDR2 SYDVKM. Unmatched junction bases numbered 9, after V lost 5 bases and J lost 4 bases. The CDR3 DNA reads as TGTGCCAGCAGTATTTTCAGGGGGCCTCGCACTGAAGCTTTCTTT. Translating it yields CASSIFRGPRTEAFF.

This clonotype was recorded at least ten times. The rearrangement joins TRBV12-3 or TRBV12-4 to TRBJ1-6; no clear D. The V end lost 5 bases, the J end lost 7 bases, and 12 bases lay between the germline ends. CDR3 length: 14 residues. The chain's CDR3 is CASSPDGRNSPLHF. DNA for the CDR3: TGTGCCAGCAGTCCCGACGGTAGAAATTCACCCCTCCACTTT.

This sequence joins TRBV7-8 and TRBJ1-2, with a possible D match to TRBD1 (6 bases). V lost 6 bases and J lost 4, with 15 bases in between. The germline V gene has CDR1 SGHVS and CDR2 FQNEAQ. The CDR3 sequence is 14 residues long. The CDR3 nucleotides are TGTGCCAGCAGTTTCCAGGACAGCATCTATGGCTACACCTTC. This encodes CASSFQDSIYGYTF.

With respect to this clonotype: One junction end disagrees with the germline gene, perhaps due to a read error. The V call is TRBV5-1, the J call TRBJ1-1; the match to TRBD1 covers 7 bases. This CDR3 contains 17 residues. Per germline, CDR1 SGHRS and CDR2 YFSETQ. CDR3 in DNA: TGTGCCAGCAGCTTGGCTGGAGGGGGCAGTGAGAACACTGAAGCTTTCTTT. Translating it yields CASSLAGGGSENTEAFF.

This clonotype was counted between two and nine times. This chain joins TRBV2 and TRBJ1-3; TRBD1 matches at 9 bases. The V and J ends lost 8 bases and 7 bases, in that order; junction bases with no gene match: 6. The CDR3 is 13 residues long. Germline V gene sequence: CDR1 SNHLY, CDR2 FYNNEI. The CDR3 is CASLGQGRNTIYF. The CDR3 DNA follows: TGTGCCAGCCTAGGACAGGGGCGGAACACCATATATTTT.

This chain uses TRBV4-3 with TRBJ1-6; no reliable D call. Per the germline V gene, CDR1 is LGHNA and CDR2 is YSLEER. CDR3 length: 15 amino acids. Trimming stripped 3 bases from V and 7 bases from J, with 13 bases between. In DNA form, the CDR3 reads TGCGCCAGCAGCCAGTCCTTTGTGGGGAATTCACCCCTCCACTTT. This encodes CASSQSFVGNSPLHF.

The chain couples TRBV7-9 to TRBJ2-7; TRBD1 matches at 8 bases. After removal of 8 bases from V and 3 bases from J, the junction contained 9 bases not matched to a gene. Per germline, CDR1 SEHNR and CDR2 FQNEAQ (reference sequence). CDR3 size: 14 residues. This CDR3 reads CASGGQGPNYEQYF. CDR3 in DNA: TGTGCCAGCGGCGGACAGGGCCCAAACTACGAGCAGTACTTC.

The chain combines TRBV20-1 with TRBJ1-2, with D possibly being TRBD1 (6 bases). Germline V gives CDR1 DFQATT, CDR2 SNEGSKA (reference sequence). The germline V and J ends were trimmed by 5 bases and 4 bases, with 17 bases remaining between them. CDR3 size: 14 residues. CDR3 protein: CSAFSAGEFYGYTF. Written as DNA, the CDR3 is TGCAGTGCTTTCTCTGCAGGGGAGTTCTATGGCTACACCTTC.

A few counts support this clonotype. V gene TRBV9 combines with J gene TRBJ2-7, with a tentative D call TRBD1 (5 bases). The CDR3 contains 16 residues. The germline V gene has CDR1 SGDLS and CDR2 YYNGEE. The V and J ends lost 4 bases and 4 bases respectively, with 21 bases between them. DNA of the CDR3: TGTGCCAGCAGCCAAGAATTTCGGACAATTTGGTACGAGCAGTACTTC. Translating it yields CASSQEFRTIWYEQYF.

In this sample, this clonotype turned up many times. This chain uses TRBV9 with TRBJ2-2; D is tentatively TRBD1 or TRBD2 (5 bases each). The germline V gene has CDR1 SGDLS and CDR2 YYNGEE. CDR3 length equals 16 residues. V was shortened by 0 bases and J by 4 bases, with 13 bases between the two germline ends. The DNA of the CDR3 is TGTGCCAGCAGCGTAGTTGAGGGAAGGGGCACCGGGGAGCTGTTTTTT. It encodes CASSVVEGRGTGELFF.

CDR3 amino acids: CASSGGTFGNQPQHF. The CDR3, as DNA: TGTGCCAGCAGCGGCGGGACTTTTGGGAATCAGCCCCAGCATTTT. The chain joins TRBV9 to TRBJ1-5; the D gene is possibly TRBD1 (5 bases). The CDR3 is made up of 15 amino acids. The V end lost 3 bases, the J end lost 4 bases, and 14 bases lay between the germline ends. Germline V gives CDR1 SGDLS, CDR2 YYNGEE.

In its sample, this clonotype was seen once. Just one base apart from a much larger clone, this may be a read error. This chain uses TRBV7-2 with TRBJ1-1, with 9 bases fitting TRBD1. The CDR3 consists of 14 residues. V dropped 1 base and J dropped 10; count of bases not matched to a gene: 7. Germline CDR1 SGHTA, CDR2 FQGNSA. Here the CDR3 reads CASSLEGQGPRAFF. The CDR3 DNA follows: TGTGCCAGCAGCTTAGAGGGACAGGGTCCTAGAGCTTTCTTT.

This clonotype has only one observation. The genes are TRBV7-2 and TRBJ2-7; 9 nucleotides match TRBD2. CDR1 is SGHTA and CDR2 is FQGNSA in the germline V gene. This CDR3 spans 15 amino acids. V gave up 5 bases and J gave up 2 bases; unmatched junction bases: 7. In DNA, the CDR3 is TGTGCCAGCAGCCCGGCGGGCGGGGGGGCCTACGAGCAGTACTTC. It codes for CASSPAGGGAYEQYF.

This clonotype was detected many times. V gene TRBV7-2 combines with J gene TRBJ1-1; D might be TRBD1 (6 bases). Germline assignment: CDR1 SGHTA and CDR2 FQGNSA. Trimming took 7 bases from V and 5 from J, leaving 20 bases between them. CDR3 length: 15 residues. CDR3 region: CASMPIPRQGTEAFF. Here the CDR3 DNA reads TGTGCCAGCATGCCAATTCCACGCCAGGGGACTGAAGCTTTCTTT.

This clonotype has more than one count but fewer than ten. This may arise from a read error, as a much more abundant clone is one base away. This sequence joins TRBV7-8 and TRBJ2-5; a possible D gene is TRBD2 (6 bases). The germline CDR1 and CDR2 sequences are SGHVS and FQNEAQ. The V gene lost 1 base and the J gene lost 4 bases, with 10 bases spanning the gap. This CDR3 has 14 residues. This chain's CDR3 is CASSLGRASETQYF. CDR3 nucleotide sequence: TGTGCCAGCAGCTTAGGGAGGGCCTCAGAGACCCAGTACTTC.

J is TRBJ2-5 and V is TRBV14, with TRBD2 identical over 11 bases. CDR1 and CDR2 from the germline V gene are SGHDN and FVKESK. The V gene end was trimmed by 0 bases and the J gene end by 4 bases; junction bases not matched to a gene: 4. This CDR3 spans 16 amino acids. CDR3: CASSQDLGTSGETQYF. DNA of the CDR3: TGTGCCAGCAGCCAAGATCTTGGGACTAGCGGAGAGACCCAGTACTTC.

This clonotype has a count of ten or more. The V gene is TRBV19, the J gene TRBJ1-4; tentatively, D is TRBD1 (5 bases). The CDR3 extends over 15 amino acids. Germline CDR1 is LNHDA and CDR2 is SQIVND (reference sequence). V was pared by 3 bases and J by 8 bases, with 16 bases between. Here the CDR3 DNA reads TGTGCCAGTAGTATTGAAGGGGAAGGCGCCGAAAAACTGTTTTTT. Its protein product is CASSIEGEGAEKLFF.

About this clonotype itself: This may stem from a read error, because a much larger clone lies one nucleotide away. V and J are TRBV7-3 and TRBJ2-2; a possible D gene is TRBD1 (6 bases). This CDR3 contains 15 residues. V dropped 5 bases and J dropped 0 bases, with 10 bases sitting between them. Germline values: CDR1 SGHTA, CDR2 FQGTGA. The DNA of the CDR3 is TGTGCCAGCAGCCCTTACAGGGCGAACACCGGGGAGCTGTTTTTT. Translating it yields CASSPYRANTGELFF.

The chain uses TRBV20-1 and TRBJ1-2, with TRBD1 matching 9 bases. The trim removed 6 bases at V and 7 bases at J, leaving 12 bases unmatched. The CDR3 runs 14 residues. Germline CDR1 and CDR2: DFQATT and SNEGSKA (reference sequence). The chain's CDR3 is CSAISGTGGVGYTF. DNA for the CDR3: TGCAGTGCCATTAGCGGAACAGGGGGCGTTGGCTACACCTTC.

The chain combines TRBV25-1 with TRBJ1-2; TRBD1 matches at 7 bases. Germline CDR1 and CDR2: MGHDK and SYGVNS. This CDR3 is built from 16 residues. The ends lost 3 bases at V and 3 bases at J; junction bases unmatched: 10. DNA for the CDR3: TGTGCCAGCAGTGATCGAGGTCAGGGGGGGGACTATGGCTACACCTTC. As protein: CASSDRGQGGDYGYTF.

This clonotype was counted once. CDR3 nucleotides: TGCAGTGCTCTCCTCCCGGGGGCGGCTGGCTACACCTTC. This translates into CSALLPGAAGYTF. The gene calls are TRBV20-1 and TRBJ1-2; D is possibly TRBD1 (6 bases). The CDR3 is 13 residues long. Trimming removed 5 bases from V and 7 bases from J, with 17 bases in between. Per the germline V gene, CDR1 is DFQATT and CDR2 is SNEGSKA (reference sequence).

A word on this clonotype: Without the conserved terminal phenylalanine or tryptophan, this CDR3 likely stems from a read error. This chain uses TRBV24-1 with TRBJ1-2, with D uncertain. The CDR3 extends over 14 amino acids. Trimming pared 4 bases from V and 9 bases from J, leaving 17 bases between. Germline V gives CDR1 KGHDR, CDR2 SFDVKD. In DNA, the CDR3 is TGTGCCACCAGTGACCCCGGACGGCCTCCGAGCTACACCGTC. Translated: CATSDPGRPPSYTV.

The CDR3 DNA is TGTGCCAGCAAAAGCCCCAGCTCTGGGGCCAACGTCCTGACTTTC. Protein sequence: CASKSPSSGANVLTF. The rearrangement links TRBV7-3 to TRBJ2-6; no clear D. The V and J ends lost 7 bases and 0 bases respectively, with 10 bases between them. CDR1 is SGHTA, CDR2 FQGTGA, per germline. CDR3 length: 15 residues.

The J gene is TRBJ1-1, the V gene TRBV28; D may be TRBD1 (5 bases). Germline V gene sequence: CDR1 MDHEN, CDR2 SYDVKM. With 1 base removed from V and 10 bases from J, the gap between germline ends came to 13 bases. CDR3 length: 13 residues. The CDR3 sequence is CASSLLVGPPAFF. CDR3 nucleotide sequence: TGTGCCAGCAGTTTATTGGTGGGACCCCCAGCTTTCTTT.

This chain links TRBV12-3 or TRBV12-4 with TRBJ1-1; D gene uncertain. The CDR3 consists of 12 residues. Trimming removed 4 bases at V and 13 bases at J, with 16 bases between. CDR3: CASSSVTAEFFF. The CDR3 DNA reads TGTGCCAGCAGTTCCGTCACGGCTGAATTTTTCTTT.